This T cell receptor beta chain was sequenced in a study of blood T cell repertoires in COVID-19. For the study at large: Samples came from the United States, Italy and Spain, spanning acute and convalescent COVID-19. PBMCs, B-cell-depleted T cells, or T cells provided the cDNA or gDNA that made up the material.

The germline V gene encodes CDR1 SGHTS and CDR2 YDEGEE. There are 16 residues in the CDR3. With 9 bases clipped from V and 2 bases from J, the junction kept 14 bases outside the gene matches. As handled by the study authors: Reference gene primer amplification gave nucleated cell count estimates. The data were produced by immunoSEQ multiplex PCR, yet TCRdb's version contains in-frame clones alone and is incomplete. The V and J calls and the clone size are those of that table, but D and trimming were determined from the DNA. The sample lists around 200,000 clones, roughly 78% occurring once. The sequencing input was peripheral blood. This clonotype originated in an elderly woman with active or convalescent COVID-19. V usage is TRBV5-8 and J usage is TRBJ2-1; TRBD1 aligns across 7 bases. The CDR3 DNA follows: TGTGCCATAAATGCTCTTCTTGGGACAGCCTACAATGAGCAGTTCTTC. It yields the protein CAINALLGTAYNEQFF.